The next 18 T cell receptor beta chains were all read from a single sample in a study of metastatic and nonmetastatic thyroid tumors. None of the patients had undergone any treatment ahead of thyroid surgery. TCRdb recomputed clones from the PCR reads via MiXCR. The top ten hold roughly 15% of the sample, which has under 45,000 clones, approximately 17% seen once. What was sequenced was tumor tissue. The receptors here all came from a female donor with papillary thyroid cancer or a benign thyroid nodule (not recorded which). Some clones in this sample may be carry-over from other donors' samples.

This clone showed up many times. The chain is built from TRBV6-1 and TRBJ2-7; a weak D match, TRBD1 (7 bases). The germline CDR1 and CDR2 sequences are MNHNS and SASEGT. The length of the CDR3 is 14 residues. Trimming cost V 4 bases and J 1 base, with 11 bases left between them. For the CDR3, the DNA is TGTGCCAGCAGTGCTCAGGGGGGTTCCTACGAGCAGTACTTC. It is translated as CASSAQGGSYEQYF.

This clone showed up many times. This chain links TRBV11-2 with TRBJ2-6; D unclear. Germline V lookup: CDR1 SGHAT, CDR2 FQNNGV. V dropped 2 bases and J dropped 0 bases, with 8 bases sitting between them. The CDR3 totals 16 residues. The CDR3 nucleotides read TGTGCCAGCAGCTTATATTTTCCCTCTGGGGCCAACGTCCTGACTTTC. As protein: CASSLYFPSGANVLTF.

The CDR3 DNA sequence: TGCGCCAGCTGCCCTTCAGGTCGGGCTAATGAAAAACTGTTTTTT. Protein: CASCPSGRANEKLFF. The chain is built from TRBV5-1 and TRBJ1-4, with D hard to call. Germline loops: CDR1 SGHRS, CDR2 YFSETQ. This CDR3 has 15 residues. The ends were cut back, 7 bases at V and 3 bases at J, with 16 bases in the middle. Full variable domain (rest looked up from reference TRBV5-1 and TRBJ1-4): KAGVTQTPRYLIKTRGQQVTLSCSPISGHRSVSWYQQTPGQGLQFLFEYFSETQRNKGNFPGRFSGRQFSNSRSEMNVSTLELGDSALYLCASCPSGRANEKLFFGSGTQLSVL.

This clone was counted many times. V usage is TRBV30 and J usage is TRBJ2-2, with 10 bases fitting TRBD1. J lost 6 bases, V lost 6 bases, and 7 bases had no gene match. Germline V CDR1 and CDR2: GTSNPN, SVGIG (reference sequence). This CDR3 contains 14 residues. For the CDR3, the DNA is TGTGCCTGCCGAACCGGACAGGGGGCCGGGGAGCTGTTTTTT. This encodes CACRTGQGAGELFF.

On this clone itself: The junction and the germline gene differ at one end; a read error may be behind it. The J gene is TRBJ2-3, the V gene TRBV11-2; D is uncertain. CDR3 length equals 13 residues. Germline assignment: CDR1 SGHAT and CDR2 FQNNGV. CDR3 protein: CASSLDRRDMQYF. Written as DNA, the CDR3 is TGTGCCAGCAGCTTAGATCGTAGGGATATGCAGTATTTT.

This clone was seen more than once but under ten times. A much larger clonotype is one base distant, so this may be a read error. The rearrangement joins TRBV20-1 to TRBJ1-5; D remains ambiguous. From germline, CDR1 is DFQATT and CDR2 SNEGSKA (reference sequence). This CDR3 contains 13 residues. In DNA form, the CDR3 reads TGCAGTGCTAGTGATAGGTACAATCAGCCCCGGCATTTT. Its translation: CSASDRYNQPRHF.

J is TRBJ1-2 and V is TRBV4-2, with 7 positions matching TRBD1. The CDR3 covers 14 residues. Germline CDR1 reads LGHNA; CDR2 reads YNFKEQ. V lost 7 bases to trimming and J lost 4 bases; unmatched junction nucleotides: 9. Here the CDR3 reads CASIQNRDSYGYTF. The CDR3 bases are TGTGCCAGCATCCAGAACCGGGACAGCTATGGCTACACCTTC.

This clone was seen many times. The V gene is TRBV24-1, the J gene TRBJ2-7, with D unclear. The V gene's germline CDR1 is KGHDR and CDR2 SFDVKD. There are 12 residues in the CDR3. Trimming took 5 bases from V and 3 from J, leaving 7 bases between them. The CDR3 coding sequence is TGTGCCACCAGTGGTAGAAGCTACGAGCAGTACTTC. It is translated as CATSGRSYEQYF.

This clone was counted ten times or more. The rearrangement uses TRBV5-1 and TRBJ1-1; D is unresolved. Germline lookup yields CDR1 SGHRS and CDR2 YFSETQ. V gave up 6 bases and J gave up 1 base, with 10 bases separating them. The CDR3 extends over 13 amino acids. The CDR3 nucleotides are TGCGCCAGCAATCGGCAACCGAACACTGAAGCTTTCTTT. Its translation is CASNRQPNTEAFF.

This clone was observed a handful of times. The DNA for the CDR3 is TGTGCCAGCAGAATGGGGGCCTTCGATGGCTACACCTTC. Translation: CASRMGAFDGYTF. The V and J genes are TRBV27 and TRBJ1-2, with D tentatively TRBD1 (6 bases). The germline CDR1 and CDR2 sequences are MNHEY and SMNVEV (reference sequence). Deletions cut 6 bases from V and 6 bases from J, with 14 bases between. This CDR3 is 13 amino acids long.

This clone has ten or more counts. Other nucleotide sequences in the sample specify the same CDR3. The chain links TRBV30 to TRBJ2-2, with D perhaps TRBD1 (6 bases). CDR3 length equals 15 residues. Germline V gene lookup returns CDR1 GTSNPN and CDR2 SVGIG (reference sequence). V lost 1 base, J lost 6 bases, and 15 bases lay in between. CDR3 region: CAWSDAGDNAGELFF. For the CDR3, the DNA is TGTGCCTGGAGTGATGCAGGGGACAACGCCGGGGAGCTGTTTTTT.

This clone was found many times. V usage is TRBV4-1 and J usage is TRBJ1-6; unclear D gene. The CDR3 has 14 residues. V was cut by 0 bases and J by 14 bases, with 14 bases left in between. Germline CDR1 and CDR2: MGHRA and YSYEKL. CDR3 coding DNA: TGCGCCAGCAGCCAAGATCTGGGAGGTCTTTCCCTCCACTTT. Amino acids: CASSQDLGGLSLHF.

The chain joins TRBV5-1 to TRBJ2-3; TRBD2 matches at 10 bases. V was pared by 3 bases and J by 1 base, with 2 bases of the junction left unmatched. This CDR3 spans 15 amino acids. The germline V gene has CDR1 SGHRS and CDR2 YFSETQ. CDR3 sequence (DNA): TGCGCCAGCAGCTCCGGGACTAGCGGCACAGATACGCAGTATTTT. Translation: CASSSGTSGTDTQYF.

This chain links TRBV4-3 with TRBJ2-5, with D possibly TRBD1 on 6 matching bases. Germline assignment: CDR1 LGHNA and CDR2 YSLEER. The CDR3 sequence is 15 residues long. Trimming removed 1 base from V and 1 base from J, with 10 bases in between. The CDR3 DNA follows: TGCGCCAGCAGCCAAGCTAGAGGGGGCCAAGAGACCCAGTACTTC. This gives the protein CASSQARGGQETQYF.

Only a few counts were recorded for this clone. This chain uses TRBV6-4 with TRBJ2-3; 8 nucleotides line up with TRBD2. With V trimmed by 3 bases and J by 1 base, 3 bases remained unmatched. This CDR3 spans 15 amino acids. Germline CDR1 is MRHNA and CDR2 is SNTAGT. The CDR3 DNA follows: TGTGCCAGCAGTGAGACTAGCGATGGCACAGATACGCAGTATTTT. Encoded protein: CASSETSDGTDTQYF.

CDR3 DNA sequence: TGTGCCAGCACCGGACAGTTGAACACTGAAGCTTTCTTT. It yields the protein CASTGQLNTEAFF. The chain recombines TRBV12-3 or TRBV12-4 with TRBJ1-1, with a tentative D call TRBD1 (6 bases). V was pared by 7 bases and J by 0 bases, with 9 bases between. CDR3 length: 13 amino acids.

At least ten counts were recorded for this clone. The rearrangement joins TRBV6-2 or TRBV6-3 to TRBJ2-7; D possibly corresponds to TRBD2 (6 bases). The CDR3 consists of 13 residues. Germline V gene sequence: CDR1 MNHEY, CDR2 SVGEGT. With 8 bases removed from V and 2 bases from J, the gap between germline ends came to 13 bases. The CDR3 loop reads CASSREMTYEQYF. The CDR3 DNA is TGTGCCAGCTCCCGGGAGATGACCTACGAGCAGTACTTC.

This clone was detected a few times. The genes are TRBV4-1 and TRBJ1-1, with a weak D call TRBD1 (6 bases). Trimming shortened V by 2 bases and J by 1 base, and 14 bases separated the two germline ends. The CDR3 covers 16 residues. Germline loops: CDR1 MGHRA, CDR2 YSYEKL. The CDR3 sequence is CASSQPIRGQNTEAFF. CDR3 DNA sequence: TGCGCCAGCAGCCAACCGATCAGGGGCCAGAACACTGAAGCTTTCTTT.